The present T cell receptor (beta chain) was sequenced within a study of blood T cell repertoires in COVID-19. In germline, CDR1 is SGHNT, CDR2 YYREEE (reference sequence). CDR3 length: 15 residues. V was pared by 4 bases and J by 5 bases, with 7 bases of the junction left unmatched. Measured with immunoSEQ multiplex PCR; TCRdb has only the in-frame clones, and not every one. The table has fewer than 200,000 clones, about four fifths seen once. The J gene is TRBJ2-2, the V gene TRBV5-4; 8 nucleotides agree with TRBD2. Specimen: peripheral blood. This TCR was recovered from a human donor in a cohort sampled during active COVID-19. The CDR3, as DNA: TGTGCCAGCAGCGGTAGCGGGGAAGGGACCGGGGAGCTGTTTTTT. Translated: CASSGSGEGTGELFF.